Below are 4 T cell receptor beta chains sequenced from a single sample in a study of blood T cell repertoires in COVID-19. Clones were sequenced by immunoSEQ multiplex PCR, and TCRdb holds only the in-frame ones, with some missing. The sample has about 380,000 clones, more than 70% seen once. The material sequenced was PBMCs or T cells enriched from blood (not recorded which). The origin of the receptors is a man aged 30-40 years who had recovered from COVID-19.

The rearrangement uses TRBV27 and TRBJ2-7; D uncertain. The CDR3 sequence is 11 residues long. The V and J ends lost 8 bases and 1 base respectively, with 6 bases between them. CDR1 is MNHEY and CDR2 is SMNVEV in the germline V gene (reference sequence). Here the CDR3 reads CASRSSYEQYF. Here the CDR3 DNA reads TGTGCCAGCCGCAGTTCCTACGAGCAGTACTTC.

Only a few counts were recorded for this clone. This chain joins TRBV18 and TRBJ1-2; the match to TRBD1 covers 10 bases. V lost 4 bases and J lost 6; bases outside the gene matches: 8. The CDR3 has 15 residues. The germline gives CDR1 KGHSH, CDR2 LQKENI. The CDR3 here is CASSLGQGEGNGYTF. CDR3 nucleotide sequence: TGTGCCAGCTCACTAGGACAGGGGGAAGGAAATGGCTACACCTTC.

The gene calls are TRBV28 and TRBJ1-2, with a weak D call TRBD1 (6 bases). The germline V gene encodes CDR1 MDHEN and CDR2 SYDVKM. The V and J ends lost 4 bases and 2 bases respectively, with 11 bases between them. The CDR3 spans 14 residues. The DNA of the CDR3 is TGTGCCAGCAGTTCAGGGGTACTAAACTATGGCTACACCTTC. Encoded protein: CASSSGVLNYGYTF.

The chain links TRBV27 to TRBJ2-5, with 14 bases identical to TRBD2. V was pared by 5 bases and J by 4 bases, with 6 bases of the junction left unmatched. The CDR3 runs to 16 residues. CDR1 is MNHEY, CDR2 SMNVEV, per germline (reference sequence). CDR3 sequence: CASSQGLAGGPETQYF. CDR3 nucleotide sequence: TGTGCCAGCAGTCAAGGACTAGCGGGGGGCCCAGAGACCCAGTACTTC.